This T cell receptor beta chain was obtained from a study of shared clonotypes between healthy human individuals. Everyone who donated was a Caucasian adult who lived in Nashville, Tennessee. Points on this clone: This specimen includes other DNA sequences encoding the same CDR3.

Germline V gives CDR1 SGHRS, CDR2 YFSETQ. With 5 bases clipped from V and 4 bases from J, the junction kept 5 bases outside the gene matches. This CDR3 comprises 14 residues. The input for sorted-subset replicate PCRs was around 0.2 ug DNA, approximately 30,000 T cell genomes. Only in-frame clones appear in the TCRdb table, and some are missing; sequencing was by immunoSEQ multiplex PCR. The sample lists about 360,000 clones; around four fifths were seen once. This sequence joins TRBV5-1 and TRBJ2-2; 7 nucleotides align to TRBD1. The sample comprised memory CD4+ T cells sorted from blood. This sample's subset: CD45RA-negative fraction. This clonotype originated in a man aged 25-45 years in good health. CDR3 in DNA: TGCGCCAGCAGTTCAGGACAGGTCACCGGGGAGCTGTTTTTT. As protein: CASSSGQVTGELFF.